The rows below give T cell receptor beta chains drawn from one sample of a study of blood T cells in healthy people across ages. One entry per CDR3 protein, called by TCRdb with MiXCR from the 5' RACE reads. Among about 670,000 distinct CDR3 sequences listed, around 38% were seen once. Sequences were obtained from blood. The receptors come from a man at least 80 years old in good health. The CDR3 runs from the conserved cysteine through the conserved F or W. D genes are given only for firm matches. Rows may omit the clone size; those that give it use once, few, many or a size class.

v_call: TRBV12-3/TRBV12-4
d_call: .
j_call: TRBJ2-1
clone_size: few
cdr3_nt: TGTGCCAGCAGTTTCGGCACTAGCTCCTACAATGAGCAGTTCTTC
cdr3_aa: CASSFGTSSYNEQFF

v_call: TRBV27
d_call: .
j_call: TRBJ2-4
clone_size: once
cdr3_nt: TGTGCCAGCAGTTTGGCAGGGTTCGGCAACATTCAGTACTTC
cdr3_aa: CASSLAGFGNIQYF

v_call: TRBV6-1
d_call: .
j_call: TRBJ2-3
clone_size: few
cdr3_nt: TGTGCCAGCAACCGCGAGGACAGAACAGATACGCAGTATTTT
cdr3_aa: CASNREDRTDTQYF

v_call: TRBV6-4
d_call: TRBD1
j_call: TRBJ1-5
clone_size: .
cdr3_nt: TGTGCCAGCAGCCTTGGACAGGGCAGAGAGCCCCTGCATTTT
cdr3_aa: CASSLGQGREPLHF

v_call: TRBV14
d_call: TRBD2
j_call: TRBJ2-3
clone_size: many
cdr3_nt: TGTGCCAGCAGCCAACCGGGACTAGCGGGATACTCTAGCACAGATACGCAGTATTTT
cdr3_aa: CASSQPGLAGYSSTDTQYF

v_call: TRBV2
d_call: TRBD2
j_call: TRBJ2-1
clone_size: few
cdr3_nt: TGTGCCAGCAGGACCGGGACTAGCGCGTACAATGAGCAGTTCTTC
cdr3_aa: CASRTGTSAYNEQFF

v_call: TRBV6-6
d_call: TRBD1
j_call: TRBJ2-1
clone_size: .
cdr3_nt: TGTGCCGGCAGTGACAGGGGGCTCAATGAGCAGTTCTTC
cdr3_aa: CAGSDRGLNEQFF

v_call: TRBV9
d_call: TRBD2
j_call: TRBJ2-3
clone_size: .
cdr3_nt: TGTGCCAGCAGCGTCGTCCCTAGCGGCCCTAGCACAGATACGCAGTATTTT
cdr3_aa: CASSVVPSGPSTDTQYF

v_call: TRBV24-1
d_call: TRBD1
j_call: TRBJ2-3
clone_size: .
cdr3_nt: TGTGCCACCAGTGAGAACCCAGGGGGAGATACGCAGTATTTT
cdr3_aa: CATSENPGGDTQYF

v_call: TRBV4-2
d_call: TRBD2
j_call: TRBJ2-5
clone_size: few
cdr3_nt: TGTGCCAGCAGCCAAGGACTAGCGGGGGAACAAGAGACCCAGTACTTC
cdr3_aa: CASSQGLAGEQETQYF

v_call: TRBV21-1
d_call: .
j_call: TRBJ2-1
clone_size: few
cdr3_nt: TGTGCCAGCAGCGGGGGACAGGGTTCCAATGAGCAGTTCTTC
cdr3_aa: CASSGGQGSNEQFF

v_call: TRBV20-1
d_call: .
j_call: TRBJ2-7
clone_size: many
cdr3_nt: TGCAGTGCAACCGGGACAAACTACGAGCAGTACTTC
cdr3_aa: CSATGTNYEQYF

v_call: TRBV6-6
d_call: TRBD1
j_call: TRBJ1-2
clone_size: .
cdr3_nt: TGTGCCAGCACAGAGGACAGGGCCAAGTATGGCTACACCTTC
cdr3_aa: CASTEDRAKYGYTF

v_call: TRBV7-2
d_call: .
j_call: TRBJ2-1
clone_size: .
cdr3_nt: TGTGCCAGCAGCTTAACCTGGCAAGAGACCCAGTTCTTC
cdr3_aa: CASSLTWQETQFF

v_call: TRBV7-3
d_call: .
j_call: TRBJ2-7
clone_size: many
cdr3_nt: TGTGCCAGCAGCTCCCTGGGACAGGAGGGGGGACTAGGGGCCTACGAGCAGTACTTC
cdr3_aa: CASSSLGQEGGLGAYEQYF

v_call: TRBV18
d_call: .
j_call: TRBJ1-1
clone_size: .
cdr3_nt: TGTGCCAGCTCACCAGGGCAGTCAGTGAACACTGAAGCTTTCTTT
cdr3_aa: CASSPGQSVNTEAFF

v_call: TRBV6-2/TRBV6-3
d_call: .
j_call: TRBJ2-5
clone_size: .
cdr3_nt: TGTGCCAGCAGTTACGGAATTAAAGAGACCCAGTACTTC
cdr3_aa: CASSYGIKETQYF

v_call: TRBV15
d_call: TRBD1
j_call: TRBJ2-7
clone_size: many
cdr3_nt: TGTGCCACCAGCAGCAATCCGGGACAGGGTTACGAGCAGTACTTC
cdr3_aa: CATSSNPGQGYEQYF

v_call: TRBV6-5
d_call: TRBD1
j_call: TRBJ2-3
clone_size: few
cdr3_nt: TGTGCCAGCAGGAGGACAGGGTCACGGGATACGCAGTATTTT
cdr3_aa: CASRRTGSRDTQYF

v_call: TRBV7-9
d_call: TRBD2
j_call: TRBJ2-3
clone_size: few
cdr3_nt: TGTGCCAGCAGCTTAGCTGCGGGAGGAGGAGATACGCAGTATTTT
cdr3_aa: CASSLAAGGGDTQYF

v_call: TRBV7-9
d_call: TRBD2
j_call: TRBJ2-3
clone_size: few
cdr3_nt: TGTGCCAGCAGCTCCCCGACTAGCGGGAGGGCCGTCTTTGCAGATACGCAGTATTTT
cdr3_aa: CASSSPTSGRAVFADTQYF

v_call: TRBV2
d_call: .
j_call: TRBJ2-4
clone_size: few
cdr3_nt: TGTGCCATTACCACCACCGGGGGGCACTGGGAGCAGTACTTC
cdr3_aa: CAITTTGGHWEQYF

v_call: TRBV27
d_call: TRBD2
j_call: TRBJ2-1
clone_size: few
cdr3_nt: TGTGCCAGCAGTCAAGCGGGGGGGAGCTCCTACAATGAGCAGTTCTTC
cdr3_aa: CASSQAGGSSYNEQFF

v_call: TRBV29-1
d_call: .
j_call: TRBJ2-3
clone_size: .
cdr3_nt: TGCAGCGTTGAAGATATGTCCCACACAGATACGCAGTATTTT
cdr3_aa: CSVEDMSHTDTQYF

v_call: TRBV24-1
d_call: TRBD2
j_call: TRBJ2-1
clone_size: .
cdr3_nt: TGTGCCACCAGTGACCCAGCGGGAGTAAGGAATGAGCAGTTCTTC
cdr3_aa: CATSDPAGVRNEQFF

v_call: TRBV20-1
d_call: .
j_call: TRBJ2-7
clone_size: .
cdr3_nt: TGCAGTGCTAGAGATCTGCGGGTAACCTACGAGCAGTACTTC
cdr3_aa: CSARDLRVTYEQYF

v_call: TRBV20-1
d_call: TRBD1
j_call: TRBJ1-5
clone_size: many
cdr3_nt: TGCAGTGCCCCACTACAGGGGGCTTATCAGCCCCAGCATTTT
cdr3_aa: CSAPLQGAYQPQHF

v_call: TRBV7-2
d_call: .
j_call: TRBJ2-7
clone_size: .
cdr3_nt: TGTGCCAGCAGCTTAGCATTCTCCTACGAGCAGTACTTC
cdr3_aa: CASSLAFSYEQYF

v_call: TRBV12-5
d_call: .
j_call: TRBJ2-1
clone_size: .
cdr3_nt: TGTGCTAGTGGTTGGGGGAGTAGGGATGAGCAGTTCTTC
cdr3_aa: CASGWGSRDEQFF

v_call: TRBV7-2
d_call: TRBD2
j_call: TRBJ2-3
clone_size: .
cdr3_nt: TGTGCCAGCAGCGCGGGAGCGGGCACAGATACGCAGTATTTT
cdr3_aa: CASSAGAGTDTQYF

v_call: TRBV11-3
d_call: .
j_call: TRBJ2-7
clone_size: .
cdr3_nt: TGTGCCAGCAGCTTAGGCGGGAAGTACGAGCAGTACTTC
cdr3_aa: CASSLGGKYEQYF

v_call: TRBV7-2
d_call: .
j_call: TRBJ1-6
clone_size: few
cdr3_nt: TGTGCCAGCAGCTTAGCCACGCAGGGGAATTCACCCCTCCACTTT
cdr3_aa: CASSLATQGNSPLHF

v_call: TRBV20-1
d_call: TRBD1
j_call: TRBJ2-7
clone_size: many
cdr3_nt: TGCAGTGCCCGACAGGGTTCTACGGGCTACGAGCAGTACTTC
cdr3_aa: CSARQGSTGYEQYF

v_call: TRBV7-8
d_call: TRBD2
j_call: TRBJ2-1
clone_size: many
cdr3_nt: TGTGCCAGCAGCGTACGCGGGAGGGGGCAGTCCTACAATGAGCAGTTCTTC
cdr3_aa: CASSVRGRGQSYNEQFF

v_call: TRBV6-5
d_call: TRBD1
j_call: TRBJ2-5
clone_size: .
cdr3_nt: TGTGCCAGCAGTTACGCAGAGAGGGACAGGGGGGGGGAGCAGTACTTC
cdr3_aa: CASSYAERDRGGEQYF

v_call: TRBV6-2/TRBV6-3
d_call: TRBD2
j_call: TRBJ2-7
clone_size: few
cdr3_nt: TGTGCCAGCACCAGGACTAGCGGGGCCTCTAGCTCCTACGAGCAGTACTTC
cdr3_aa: CASTRTSGASSSYEQYF

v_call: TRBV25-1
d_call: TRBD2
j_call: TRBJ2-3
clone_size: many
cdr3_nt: TGTGCCAGCAGCCGGGACTACACAGATACGCAGTATTTT
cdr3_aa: CASSRDYTDTQYF

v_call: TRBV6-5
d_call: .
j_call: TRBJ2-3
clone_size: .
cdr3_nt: TGTGCCAGCAGCCGCGCTGGCGCTAGCAACACAGATACGCGGTATTTT
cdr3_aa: CASSRAGASNTDTRYF

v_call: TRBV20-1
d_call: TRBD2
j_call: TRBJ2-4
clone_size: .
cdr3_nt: TGCAGTGCTACCCGGGAGGAAGAGCAGTACTTC
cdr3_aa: CSATREEEQYF

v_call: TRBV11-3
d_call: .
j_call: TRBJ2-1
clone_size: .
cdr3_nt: TGTGCCAGCAGCTGGGGGACATACAATGGGCAGTTCTTC
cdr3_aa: CASSWGTYNGQFF

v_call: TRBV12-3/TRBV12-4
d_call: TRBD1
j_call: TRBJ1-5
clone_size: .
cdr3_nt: TGTGCCAGCAGCCCAAATGGACAGGTTTTTCTGCCCCAGCATTTT
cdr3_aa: CASSPNGQVFLPQHF

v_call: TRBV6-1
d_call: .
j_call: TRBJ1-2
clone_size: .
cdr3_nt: TGTGCCAGCAGTGAATGGGGGCGCACGGACGGCTACACCTTC
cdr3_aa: CASSEWGRTDGYTF

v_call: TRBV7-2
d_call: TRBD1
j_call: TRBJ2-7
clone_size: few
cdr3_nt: TGTGCCAGCAGCTTCGGGTCAGGACAGGGGTCCTACGAGCAGTACTTC
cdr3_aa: CASSFGSGQGSYEQYF